The sample holds a few counts of the clone carrying this T cell receptor (beta chain). Its specificity is not known. The data originate from a study of blood T cells in healthy people across ages. Whole-study findings and limits: Measured against age, TCR beta diversity per million T cells decreased in a roughly linear manner.

Then a second PCR, running about 6 to 12 cycles, was carried out with a sample-barcoded 5' primer and a J-beta primer mix. Each of the cDNA molecules was tagged by a template-switch adaptor with 12 random nucleotides. Each of the samples gave a minimum of 2.5 million paired-end reads that contained CDR3. TCRdb redid the calling of the 5' RACE reads with MiXCR, one entry per CDR3 protein. The table shows around 1,900,000 distinct CDR3 sequences, with approximately 40% occurring only once. In germline, CDR1 is SEHNR, CDR2 FQNEAQ (reference sequence). With 2 bases removed from V and 4 bases from J, the gap between germline ends came to 12 bases. CDR3 length equals 15 residues.

Sequencing was performed on blood. The chain has TRBV7-9 and TRBJ1-5; D ambiguous. The source of this sequence is a human donor in good health. CDR3 in amino acids: CASSLSLQQNQPQHF. CDR3 bases: TGTGCCAGCAGCTTATCATTACAGCAGAATCAGCCCCAGCATTTT.